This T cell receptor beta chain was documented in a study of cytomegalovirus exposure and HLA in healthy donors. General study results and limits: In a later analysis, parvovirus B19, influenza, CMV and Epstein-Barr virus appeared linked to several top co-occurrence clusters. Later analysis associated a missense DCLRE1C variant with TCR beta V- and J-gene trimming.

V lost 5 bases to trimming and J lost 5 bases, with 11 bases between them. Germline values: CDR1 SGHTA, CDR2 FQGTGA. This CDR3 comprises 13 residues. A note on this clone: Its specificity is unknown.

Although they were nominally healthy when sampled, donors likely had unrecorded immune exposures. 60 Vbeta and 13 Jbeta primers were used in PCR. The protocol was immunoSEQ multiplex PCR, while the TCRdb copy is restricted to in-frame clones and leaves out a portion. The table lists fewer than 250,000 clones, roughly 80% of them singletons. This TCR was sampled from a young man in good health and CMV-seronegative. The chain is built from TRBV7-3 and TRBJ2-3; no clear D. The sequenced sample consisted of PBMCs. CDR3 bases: TGTGCCAGCAGCCCCCACTCATTAGATACGCAGTATTTT. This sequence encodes CASSPHSLDTQYF.